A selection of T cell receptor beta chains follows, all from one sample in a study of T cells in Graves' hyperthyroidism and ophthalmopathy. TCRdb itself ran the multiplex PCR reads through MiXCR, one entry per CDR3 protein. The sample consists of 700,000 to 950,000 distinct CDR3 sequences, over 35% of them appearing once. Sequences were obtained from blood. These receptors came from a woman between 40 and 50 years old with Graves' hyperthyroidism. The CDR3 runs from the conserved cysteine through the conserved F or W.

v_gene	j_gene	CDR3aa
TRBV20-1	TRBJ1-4	CSAAPAGQGNEKLFF
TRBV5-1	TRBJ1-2	CANRSTGGGYTF
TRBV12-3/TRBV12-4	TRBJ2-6	CASTVGSSGANVLTF
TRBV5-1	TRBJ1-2	CASSSGTGGNYGYTF
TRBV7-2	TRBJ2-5	CASSYLGGEPETQYF
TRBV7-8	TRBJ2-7	CASSGGTAYEQYF
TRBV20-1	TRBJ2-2	CSAGSTGELFF
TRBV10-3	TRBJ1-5	CAISGAGDRGRDQPQHF
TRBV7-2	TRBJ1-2	CASSSWTGGGYTF
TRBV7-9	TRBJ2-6	CASSYLGGPGVLSGANVLTF
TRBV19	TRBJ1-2	CASSIDGRSSYGYTF
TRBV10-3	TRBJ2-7	CAISEGDRPRF
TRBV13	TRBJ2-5	CASSLWAGESWETQNF
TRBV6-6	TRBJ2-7	CASSYLRRGYEQYF
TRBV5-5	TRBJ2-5	CASSLGGPRGETQYF
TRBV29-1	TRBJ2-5	CSVEVDRDSQETQYF
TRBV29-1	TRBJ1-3	CSLGDGNTIYF
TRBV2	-	CASREDSSYDEQFF
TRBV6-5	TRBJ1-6	CASSPGRSSPLHF
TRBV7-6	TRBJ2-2	CASSYRGSGPGELFF
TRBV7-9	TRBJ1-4	CASSYPVRGGKLFF
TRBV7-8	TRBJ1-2	CASSFGREYGYTF
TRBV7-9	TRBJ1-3	CASSLVSQGRESSGNTIYF
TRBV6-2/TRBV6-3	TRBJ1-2	CARPQQGNYGYTF
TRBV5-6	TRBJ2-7	CASSLEEGVVEQYF
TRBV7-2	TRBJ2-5	CASSLVTGSGRETQYF
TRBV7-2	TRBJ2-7	CASSSAGTVTYEQYF
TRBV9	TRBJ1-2	CASSPHWAAPIYGYTF
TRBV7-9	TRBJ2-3	CASRTATDTQYF
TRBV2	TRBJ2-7	CASSGDSVYEQYF
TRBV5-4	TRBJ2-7	CASSGPGGGIEQYF
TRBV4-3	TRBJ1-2	CASSQVAGGGYGYTF
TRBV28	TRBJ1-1	CASSWEPRNTEAFF
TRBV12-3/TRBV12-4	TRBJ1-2	CASTLLGRAGGYTF
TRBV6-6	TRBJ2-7	CASGGGFPYEQYF
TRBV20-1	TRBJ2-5	CSARDTSGGETQYF
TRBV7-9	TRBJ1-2	CASNHQGTYGYTF
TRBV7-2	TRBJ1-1	CASSLQGQGGTEAFF
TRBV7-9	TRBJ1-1	CASLGETNTEAFF
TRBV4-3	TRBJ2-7	CASSQYRDRDYEQYF
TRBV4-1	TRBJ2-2	CASSRVLASTGELFF
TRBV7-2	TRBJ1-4	CASSPTSTNEKLFF